The clone carrying this T cell receptor beta chain was recorded once. Its antigen remains unidentified. Germline V CDR1 and CDR2: DFQATT, SNEGSKA (reference sequence). CDR3 length equals 15 residues. After removal of 5 bases from V and 1 base from J, the junction contained 9 bases not matched to a gene. This entry belongs to a study of post-analysis software for immune sequencing data. Whole-study context: As for disease course, relapsing-remitting, secondary progressive and progressive-relapsing multiple sclerosis were all included. Study-level results: The authors found that F measure strongly co-clustered same-batch samples. For normalized Chao1 diversity, multiple sclerosis patients scored significantly lower than controls did. Patients carried several TRBV segments more frequently than controls did, and TRBV5-6, TRBV5-1 and TRBV20-1 were among them.

Built from TCR beta cDNA, the libraries had unique molecular identifiers in them. Roughly 500,000 cDNA molecules were obtained per 1 to 10 million input T cells. TCRdb re-analysed the PCR reads in MiXCR, keeping a single row per CDR3 protein. The table has 650,000 to 900,000 distinct CDR3 sequences, more than 45% seen once. Sequencing input: blood. This receptor was identified in a girl between 10 and 17 years old with multiple sclerosis. V gene TRBV20-1 combines with J gene TRBJ2-3; 7 positions match TRBD1. CDR3 in amino acids: CSAPPMTGRTDTQYF. The CDR3 nucleotides read TGCAGTGCTCCCCCTATGACAGGGCGCACAGATACGCAGTATTTT.